The T cell receptor beta chain under discussion was sequenced for a study of cytomegalovirus exposure and HLA in healthy donors. On the study more broadly: From HLA-typed donors, an early data release held roughly 89 million unique TCRs. Study results and caveats: Under 20,000 TCR beta sequences were associated with HLA alleles at 0.05 false discovery rate in a later analysis. A highly shared variant cluster was judged a likely technical artifact.

With regard to this clone: The antigen is unknown.

This PCR relied on a set of 60 Vbeta primers and 13 Jbeta primers. Sequencing used immunoSEQ multiplex PCR; TCRdb keeps in-frame clones, though not all of them. The sample lists some 99,000 clones, approximately 70% seen once, with approximately 8.4% in the top ten. CDR1 and CDR2 (germline): LNHDA, SQIVND (reference sequence). The V gene end was trimmed by 5 bases and the J gene end by 1 base; junction bases not matched to a gene: 5. This CDR3 is 16 amino acids long. This sequence originates from a man aged 35 to 55 in good health and CMV-seronegative. This chain links TRBV19 with TRBJ1-5, with 10 bases fitting TRBD1. Sequenced sample: PBMCs. As DNA, the CDR3 is TGTGCCAGTAGTGCTCGACAGGGGGCCAGCAATCAGCCCCAGCATTTT. Its protein product is CASSARQGASNQPQHF.